These 14 T cell receptor beta chains share one sample of origin, sequenced in a study of T cells in Graves' hyperthyroidism and ophthalmopathy. RNA transcripts yielded amplified TCR beta CDR3 regions. Primed by the HTBI set, a first-round RT-PCR was run on the TCR CDR3. One entry per CDR3 protein, called by TCRdb with MiXCR from the multiplex PCR reads. The table records a few hundred thousand distinct CDR3 sequences, about 15% of them present only once. Sequencing used blood. The source is a woman between 35 and 50 years old with Graves' hyperthyroidism.

V and J are TRBV4-1 and TRBJ2-3; no reliable D call. The CDR3 is made up of 14 amino acids. CDR1 is MGHRA, CDR2 YSYEKL, per germline. V lost 6 bases and J 8 bases, leaving 18 bases between the germline ends. The CDR3 spells CASSSLAGARTQYF. The CDR3 bases are TGCGCCAGCAGTTCCCTGGCTGGAGCCCGTACGCAGTATTTT.

There are many counts of this clonotype. The V and J genes are TRBV20-1 and TRBJ1-6, with D unresolved. Germline V gene lookup returns CDR1 DFQATT and CDR2 SNEGSKA (reference sequence). V was clipped by 2 bases and J by 5 bases, with 10 bases between them. CDR3 length equals 14 residues. In nucleotides, the CDR3 is TGCAGTGCTAGACCCACAGTTAATAATTCACCCCTCCACTTT. It codes for CSARPTVNNSPLHF.

The sample holds many counts of this clonotype. The V call is TRBV27, the J call TRBJ2-3; tentatively, D is TRBD2 (6 bases). In germline, CDR1 is MNHEY, CDR2 SMNVEV (reference sequence). The CDR3 totals 14 residues. V shed 5 bases and J shed 2 bases, with 11 bases lying between them. This CDR3 reads CASSRDFPTDTQYF. Here the CDR3 DNA reads TGTGCCAGCAGTCGGGACTTTCCCACAGATACGCAGTATTTT.

This rearrangement joins TRBV24-1 to TRBJ1-1; 8 positions match TRBD1. The germline CDR1 and CDR2 sequences are KGHDR and SFDVKD. V was pared by 1 base and J by 7 bases, with 1 base of the junction left unmatched. The CDR3 spans 13 residues. The CDR3 nucleotides are TGTGCCACCAGTGATTTTGGGACAGGTGAAGCTTTCTTT. It encodes CATSDFGTGEAFF.

The chain uses TRBV10-3 and TRBJ2-5; D is ambiguous. The CDR3 runs 12 residues. Germline loops: CDR1 ENHRY, CDR2 SYGVKD. V lost 3 bases, J lost 2 bases, and 4 bases lay in between. CDR3 in DNA: TGTGCCATCAGTGACCGGCAAGAGACCCAGTACTTC. Residues: CAISDRQETQYF.

Comments on this clonotype: The junction does not match germline at one end; this may be a read error. The chain uses TRBV5-6 and TRBJ1-2; possible D gene TRBD1, 6 bases. This CDR3 region has 15 residues. Germline CDR1 reads SGHDT; CDR2 reads YYEEEE. CDR3 protein: CASNLDSARHYGYTF. Here the CDR3 DNA reads TGTGCCAGCAACTTGGACAGTGCGAGGCACTATGGCTACACCTTC. Supplemented by reference TRBV5-6 and TRBJ1-2, the full variable domain reads DAGVTQSPTHLIKTRGQQVTLRCSPKSGHDTVSWYQQALGQGPQFIFQYYEEEERQRGNFPDRFSGHQFPNYSSELNVNALLLGDSALYLCASNLDSARHYGYTFGSGTRLTVV.

This clonotype was seen repeatedly, ten times or more. The CDR3 loop is CASSQREGDTQYF. In nucleotides, the CDR3 is TGTGCCAGCAGCCAGCGGGAAGGAGATACGCAGTATTTT. The V call is TRBV3-1, the J call TRBJ2-3; D possibly corresponds to TRBD2 (6 bases). The CDR3 has 13 residues. Germline values: CDR1 LGHDT, CDR2 YNNKEL (reference sequence). V lost 3 bases and J lost 5, with 9 bases in between.

The V gene is TRBV20-1, the J gene TRBJ2-7, with 7 bases lining up with TRBD2. This CDR3 has 16 residues. Germline V CDR1 and CDR2: DFQATT, SNEGSKA (reference sequence). Trimming cost V 3 bases and J 6 bases; bases outside gene matches: 17. The CDR3 reads CSARDLVAGVDGEQYF. The CDR3 DNA is TGCAGTGCTAGGGACCTTGTGGCGGGAGTAGATGGCGAGCAGTACTTC.

The V and J genes are TRBV27 and TRBJ1-6, with TRBD1 matching 7 bases. The germline V gene has CDR1 MNHEY and CDR2 SMNVEV (reference sequence). J lost 5 bases, V lost 5 bases, and 9 bases had no gene match. This CDR3 is built from 16 residues. The CDR3 bases are TGTGCCAGCAGTCCTCCGACAGGGCGTAATAATTCACCCCTCCACTTT. This gives the protein CASSPPTGRNNSPLHF.

This clonotype has only one observation. The gene calls are TRBV4-1 and TRBJ2-5; D is undetermined. In germline, CDR1 is MGHRA, CDR2 YSYEKL. The CDR3 is 15 residues long. Trimming took off 1 base at V and 4 bases at J, with 13 bases between the two ends. CDR3 in DNA: TGCGCCAGCAGCCAAGTAAAAGTAGCAGGAGAGACCCAGTACTTC. This sequence encodes CASSQVKVAGETQYF.

This clonotype was counted ten times or more. J is TRBJ2-3 and V is TRBV2; TRBD2 matches at 9 bases. The CDR3 length is 14 residues. In germline, CDR1 is SNHLY, CDR2 FYNNEI. Germline trimming cut 8 bases from V and 2 bases from J; bases unmatched to any gene: 5. The CDR3 spells CASYRGRDTDTQYF. The CDR3 DNA is TGTGCCAGCTATCGCGGGAGGGACACAGATACGCAGTATTTT.

V is TRBV27 and J is TRBJ2-2; D remains unclear. This CDR3 is 15 amino acids long. V was cut by 2 bases and J by 4 bases, with 11 bases left in between. The germline gives CDR1 MNHEY, CDR2 SMNVEV (reference sequence). The CDR3 here is CASSLRSTATGELFF. The CDR3, as DNA: TGTGCCAGCAGTTTACGGTCCACAGCCACCGGGGAGCTGTTTTTT.

This clonotype was counted at least ten times. The V call is TRBV11-3, the J call TRBJ2-7; 7 nucleotides line up with TRBD1. CDR1 is SGHNT and CDR2 is YENEEA in the germline V gene. Trimming at V came to 5 bases and at J to 6 bases, leaving 22 bases not matched to a gene. This CDR3 has 18 residues. CDR3 DNA: TGTGCCAGCAGCCCCGGGACAGCATTGTTCGGCGATACGAGCGAGCAGTACTTC. Amino acid sequence: CASSPGTALFGDTSEQYF.

This clonotype was counted between two and nine times. The genes are TRBV5-8 and TRBJ1-5; no definite D call. The CDR3 is made up of 14 amino acids. Germline-derived CDR1 and CDR2 are SGHTS and YDEGEE. With 3 bases removed from V and 0 bases from J, the gap between germline ends came to 7 bases. The CDR3 DNA reads TGTGCCAGCAGCTGGGGAGATAGCAATCAGCCCCAGCATTTT. This gives the protein CASSWGDSNQPQHF. Complete variable domain (other parts from reference TRBV5-8 and TRBJ1-5): EAGVTQSPTHLIKTRGQQATLRCSPISGHTSVYWYQQALGLGLQFLLWYDEGEERNRGNFPPRFSGRQFPNYSSELNVNALELEDSALYLCASSWGDSNQPQHFGDGTRLSIL.